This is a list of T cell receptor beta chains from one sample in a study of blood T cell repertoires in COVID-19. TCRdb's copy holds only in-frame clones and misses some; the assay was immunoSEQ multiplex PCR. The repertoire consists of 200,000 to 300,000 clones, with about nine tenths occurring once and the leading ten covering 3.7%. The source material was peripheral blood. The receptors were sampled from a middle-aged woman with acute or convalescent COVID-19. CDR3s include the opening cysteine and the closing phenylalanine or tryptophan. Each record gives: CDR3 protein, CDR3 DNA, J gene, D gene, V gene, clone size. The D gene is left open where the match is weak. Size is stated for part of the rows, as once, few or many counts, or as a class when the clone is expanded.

cdr3_aa: CAWSLGTLRGTQYF; cdr3_nt: TGTGCCTGGAGTCTAGGGACACTGAGGGGTACGCAGTATTTT; j_call: TRBJ2-3; d_call: .; v_call: TRBV30; clone_size: .
cdr3_aa: CASRKGQGYGYTF; cdr3_nt: TGTGCCAGCAGGAAGGGACAGGGGTATGGCTACACCTTC; j_call: TRBJ1-2; d_call: TRBD1; v_call: TRBV27; clone_size: .
cdr3_aa: CASSIITGGRGEAFF; cdr3_nt: TGTGCCAGCAGCATCATTACAGGGGGCAGGGGTGAAGCTTTCTTT; j_call: TRBJ1-1; d_call: TRBD1; v_call: TRBV5-8; clone_size: .
cdr3_aa: CASSLPGETQYF; cdr3_nt: TGTGCCAGCAGCTTGCCGGGGGAGACCCAGTACTTC; j_call: TRBJ2-5; d_call: .; v_call: TRBV11-3; clone_size: .
cdr3_aa: CASSIGWTWTTYTQYF; cdr3_nt: TGTGCCAGTAGTATAGGGTGGACATGGACTACCTATACGCAGTATTTT; j_call: TRBJ2-3; d_call: .; v_call: TRBV19; clone_size: .
cdr3_aa: CASISERASYTDTQYF; cdr3_nt: TGTGCCAGCATTTCAGAGCGGGCAAGCTACACAGATACGCAGTATTTT; j_call: TRBJ2-3; d_call: .; v_call: TRBV2; clone_size: .
cdr3_aa: CASSSDPGTGVYGYTF; cdr3_nt: TGCGCCAGCAGCTCAGACCCCGGGACAGGCGTCTATGGCTACACCTTC; j_call: TRBJ1-2; d_call: TRBD1; v_call: TRBV5-1; clone_size: .
cdr3_aa: CASSQGGPGNGYTF; cdr3_nt: TGCGCCAGCAGCCAAGGAGGTCCGGGTAATGGCTACACCTTC; j_call: TRBJ1-2; d_call: .; v_call: TRBV4-1; clone_size: once
cdr3_aa: CATSARTGAYNEQFF; cdr3_nt: TGTGCCACCAGTGCAAGGACAGGGGCCTACAATGAGCAGTTCTTC; j_call: TRBJ2-1; d_call: TRBD1; v_call: TRBV24-1; clone_size: .
cdr3_aa: CASSYSYQGMNTEAFF; cdr3_nt: TGTGCCAGCAGTTACTCGTACCAGGGAATGAACACTGAAGCTTTCTTT; j_call: TRBJ1-1; d_call: .; v_call: TRBV6-5; clone_size: .
cdr3_aa: CASSQRLAGGPEWQYF; cdr3_nt: TGTGCCAGCAGCCAGCGACTAGCGGGGGGGCCGGAATGGCAGTATTTT; j_call: TRBJ2-3; d_call: TRBD2; v_call: TRBV7-6; clone_size: .
cdr3_aa: CSAGQGTGVNYGYTF; cdr3_nt: TGCAGCGCCGGACAGGGGACAGGGGTGAACTATGGCTACACCTTC; j_call: TRBJ1-2; d_call: TRBD1; v_call: TRBV29-1; clone_size: .
cdr3_aa: CASRGGTGNLWGNYGYTF; cdr3_nt: TGTGCCAGCAGAGGGGGGACAGGGAATTTGTGGGGAAACTATGGCTACACCTTC; j_call: TRBJ1-2; d_call: TRBD1; v_call: TRBV2; clone_size: .
cdr3_aa: CASSYSIGAINYGYTF; cdr3_nt: TGTGCCAGCAGTTACTCGATTGGGGCGATTAACTATGGCTACACCTTC; j_call: TRBJ1-2; d_call: .; v_call: TRBV6-5; clone_size: .
cdr3_aa: CASSEGQGPNYGYTF; cdr3_nt: TGTGCCAGCAGTGAGGGACAGGGGCCCAACTATGGCTACACCTTC; j_call: TRBJ1-2; d_call: TRBD1; v_call: TRBV6-1; clone_size: once
cdr3_aa: CASSLVQLSSYNSPLHF; cdr3_nt: TGTGCCAGCAGCTTAGTACAGTTGAGCTCCTATAATTCACCCCTCCACTTT; j_call: TRBJ1-6; d_call: .; v_call: TRBV7-9; clone_size: .
cdr3_aa: CAVSSTGEAEAFF; cdr3_nt: TGTGCCGTCTCCAGTACGGGAGAAGCTGAAGCTTTCTTT; j_call: TRBJ1-1; d_call: .; v_call: TRBV2; clone_size: .
cdr3_aa: CASSQGGAGYTDTQYF; cdr3_nt: TGCGCCAGCAGCCAAGGTGGGGCAGGGTACACAGATACGCAGTATTTT; j_call: TRBJ2-3; d_call: .; v_call: TRBV4-1; clone_size: once
cdr3_aa: CAISQTGWGQDTQYF; cdr3_nt: TGTGCCATCAGCCAGACAGGGTGGGGGCAGGATACGCAGTATTTT; j_call: TRBJ2-3; d_call: TRBD1; v_call: TRBV10-3; clone_size: .
cdr3_aa: CAGGTSGSPNEQFF; cdr3_nt: TGTGCCGGCGGAACTAGCGGGTCGCCCAATGAGCAGTTCTTC; j_call: TRBJ2-1; d_call: TRBD2; v_call: TRBV2; clone_size: .
cdr3_aa: CALRGAGETQYF; cdr3_nt: TGTGCCTTACGGGGGGCGGGGGAGACCCAGTACTTC; j_call: TRBJ2-5; d_call: .; v_call: TRBV28; clone_size: .
cdr3_aa: CASSGQGPHSGNTIYF; cdr3_nt: TGTGCCAGCAGTGGACAGGGACCACACTCTGGAAACACCATATATTTT; j_call: TRBJ1-3; d_call: TRBD1; v_call: TRBV2; clone_size: .